The T cell receptor beta chain described here comes from a study of blood T cell repertoires in COVID-19. The wider study: PBMCs, B-cell-depleted T cells, or T cells provided the cDNA or gDNA that made up the material.

With 4 bases clipped from V and 0 bases from J, the junction kept 10 bases outside the gene matches. Germline CDR1 is MNHEY and CDR2 is SVGEGT. The CDR3 extends over 18 amino acids. Profiling relied on immunoSEQ multiplex PCR, and the TCRdb table lists in-frame clones only, not all of them. The sample has about 98,000 clones, about 78% seen once. The TCR originated in a man between 60 and 70 years old with active or convalescent COVID-19. V gene TRBV6-2 or TRBV6-3 combines with J gene TRBJ1-1; 11 bases match TRBD1. Sequencing input: peripheral blood. The CDR3 spells CASSLAGTGGVLNTEAFF. In nucleotides, the CDR3 is TGTGCCAGCAGTTTAGCCGGGACAGGGGGTGTTCTGAACACTGAAGCTTTCTTT.